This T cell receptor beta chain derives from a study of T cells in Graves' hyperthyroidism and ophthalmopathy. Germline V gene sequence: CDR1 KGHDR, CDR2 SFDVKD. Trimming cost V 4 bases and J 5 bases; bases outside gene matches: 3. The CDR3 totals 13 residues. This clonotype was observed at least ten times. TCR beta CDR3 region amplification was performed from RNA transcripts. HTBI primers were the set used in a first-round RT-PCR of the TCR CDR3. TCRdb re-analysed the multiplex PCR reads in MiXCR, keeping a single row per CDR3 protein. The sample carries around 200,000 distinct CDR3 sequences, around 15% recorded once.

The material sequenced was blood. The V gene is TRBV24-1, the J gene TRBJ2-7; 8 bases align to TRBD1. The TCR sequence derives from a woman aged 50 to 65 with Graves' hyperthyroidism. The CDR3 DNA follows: TGTGCCACCAGTGACAGGACAGGGCACGAGCAGTACTTC. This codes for CATSDRTGHEQYF.